This note documents a single TCR beta chain sequence. Its antigen is as yet unknown. These data belong to a study of STAT5B mutations in CD4+ large granular lymphocyte leukemia. V was shortened by 3 bases and J by 1 base, with 16 bases between the two germline ends. CDR3 length: 16 amino acids. Germline CDR1 is SGHTS and CDR2 is YDEGEE. In the source study's methods: The detection floor for productive clonotype frequency was 2.59 x 10-5. Clones were read by immunoSEQ multiplex PCR, and TCRdb kept only the in-frame ones, dropping some. V, J and clone size are those of that table, while D and trimming were read from the DNA. The data contain tens of thousands of clones, around 90% of them singletons. Study-wide results and limits: Compared with healthy controls (2/35), patient top clones favored TRBV06 (8/27).

The J gene is TRBJ2-5, the V gene TRBV5-8, with D possibly being TRBD1 (7 bases). Sequencing was performed on CD4+ T cells from blood buffy coats. The clonotype was recovered from a human donor in good health. As DNA, the CDR3 is TGTGCCAGCAGCTCAGGAGGGACAGTTACCCAAGAGACCCAGTACTTC. Its translation is CASSSGGTVTQETQYF.